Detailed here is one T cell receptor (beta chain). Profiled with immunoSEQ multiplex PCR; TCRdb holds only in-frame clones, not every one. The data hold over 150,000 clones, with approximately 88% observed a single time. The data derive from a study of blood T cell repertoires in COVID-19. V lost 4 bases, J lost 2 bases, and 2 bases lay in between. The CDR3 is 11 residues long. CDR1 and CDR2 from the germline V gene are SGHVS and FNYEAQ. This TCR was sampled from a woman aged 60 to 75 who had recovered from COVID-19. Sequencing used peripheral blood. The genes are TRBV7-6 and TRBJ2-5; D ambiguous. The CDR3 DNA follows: TGTGCCAGCAGCTCGCAAGAGACCCAGTACTTC. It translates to CASSSQETQYF. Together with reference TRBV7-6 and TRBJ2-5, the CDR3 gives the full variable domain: GAGVSQSPRYKVTKRGQDVALRCDPISGHVSLYWYRQALGQGPEFLTYFNYEAQQDKSGLPNDRFSAERPEGSISTLTIQRTEQRDSAMYRCASSSQETQYFGPGTRLLVL.